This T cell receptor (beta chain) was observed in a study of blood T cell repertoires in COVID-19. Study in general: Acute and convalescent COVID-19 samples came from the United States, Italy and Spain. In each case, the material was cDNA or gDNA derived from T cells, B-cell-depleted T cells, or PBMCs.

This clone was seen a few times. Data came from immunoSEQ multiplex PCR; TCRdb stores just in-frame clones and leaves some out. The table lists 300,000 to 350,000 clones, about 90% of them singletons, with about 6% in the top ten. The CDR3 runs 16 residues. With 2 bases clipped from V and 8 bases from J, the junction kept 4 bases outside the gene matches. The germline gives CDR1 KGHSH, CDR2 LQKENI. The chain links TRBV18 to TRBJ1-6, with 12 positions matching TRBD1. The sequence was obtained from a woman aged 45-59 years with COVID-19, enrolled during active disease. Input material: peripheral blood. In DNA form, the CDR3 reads TGTGCCAGCTCACCATGGGACAGGGGGCGAGATTCACCCCTCCACTTT. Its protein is CASSPWDRGRDSPLHF.